The text below deals with one T cell receptor (beta chain). In the authors' methods: Quantification of nucleated cells was approximated via reference gene primer amplification. Method: immunoSEQ multiplex PCR; TCRdb's copy keeps in-frame clones and lacks some. The V and J calls and clone size are taken from that table; D and trimming were inferred from the DNA. The sample includes approximately 110,000 clones, 65% to 75% of them seen just once. The data belong to a study of blood T cell repertoires in COVID-19. Study in general: T cells, B-cell-depleted T cells, or PBMCs supplied cDNA or gDNA.

CDR3 length: 13 amino acids. CDR1 is WNHNN, CDR2 SYGVQD, per germline (reference sequence). V lost 6 bases and J 10 bases, leaving 16 bases between the germline ends. Sequenced sample: peripheral blood. The chain couples TRBV10-1 to TRBJ2-1; D not certain. This sequence originates from an elderly man with acute or convalescent COVID-19. The chain's CDR3 is CASSPSVLGEQFF. The CDR3 nucleotides read TGCGCCAGCAGCCCAAGCGTTCTCGGGGAGCAGTTCTTC.